This record concerns one T cell receptor (beta chain) sequence. What it recognizes is unknown. The donors were part of the roughly 130-subject validation cohort, which stood apart from the roughly 670-subject first cohort. These data belong to a study of cytomegalovirus exposure and HLA in healthy donors. The protocol was immunoSEQ multiplex PCR, while the TCRdb copy is restricted to in-frame clones and leaves out a portion. The data hold 130,000 to 150,000 clones, with 87% observed a single time. Study-level points and caveats: Specificity for CMV antigens was confirmed in vitro for a few of the CMV-associated chains. Reports credit the classifier with highly specific, highly sensitive diagnosis of cytomegalovirus status. Most observed TCR sequences were rare, whereas some public TCRs were detected in many donors.

V lost 2 bases and J lost 3; bases outside the gene matches: 4. The CDR3 contains 14 residues. Looked up from germline, CDR1 is GTSNPN and CDR2 is SVGIG (reference sequence). This receptor was taken from a man between 18 and 29 years old in good health and CMV-seropositive. The chain links TRBV30 to TRBJ2-3, with 8 bases lining up with TRBD2. The sequencing sample was made of PBMCs. The CDR3 DNA reads as TGTGCCTGGAGTTACGGGAGGGCGACAGATACGCAGTATTTT. Protein product: CAWSYGRATDTQYF.